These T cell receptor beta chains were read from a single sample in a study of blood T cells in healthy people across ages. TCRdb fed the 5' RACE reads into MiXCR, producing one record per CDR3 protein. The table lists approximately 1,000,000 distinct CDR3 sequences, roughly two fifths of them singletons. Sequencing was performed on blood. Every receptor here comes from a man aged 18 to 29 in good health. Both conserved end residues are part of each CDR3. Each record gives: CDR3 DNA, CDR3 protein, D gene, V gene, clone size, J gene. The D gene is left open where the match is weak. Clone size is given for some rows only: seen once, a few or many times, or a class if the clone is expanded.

TGTGCCAGCAGTAACGACAGAGGGAACTATGGCTACACCTTC CASSNDRGNYGYTF NA TRBV25-1 NA TRBJ1-2
TGTGCCAGCAGTTCCACCTCAGACAGCGGTAACTATGGCTACACCTTC CASSSTSDSGNYGYTF NA TRBV28 NA TRBJ1-2
TGTGCCAGCAGTCCCTCAGGCCTCAGGAACACTGAGGCTTTCTTT CASSPSGLRNTEAFF NA TRBV12-3/TRBV12-4 NA TRBJ1-1
TGTGCCAGCAGTCTGCATAGCGGGGGGGCCGTTGGAGATACGCAGTATTTT CASSLHSGGAVGDTQYF TRBD2 TRBV28 NA TRBJ2-3
TGCAGCGTTTCTAGCGGGGATCCCAATGAGCAGTACTTC CSVSSGDPNEQYF TRBD2 TRBV29-1 few TRBJ2-7
TGTGCCAGCAGCTACAGGACAGGGAGAATAGATGGCTACACCTTC CASSYRTGRIDGYTF TRBD1 TRBV27 few TRBJ1-2
TGCGCCAGCAGCCAAGAGGCGGACAGATACAATGAGCAGTACTTC CASSQEADRYNEQYF NA TRBV4-3 NA TRBJ2-7
TGCAGTGCTAGGGACGGTTACACAGATACGCAGTATTTT CSARDGYTDTQYF NA TRBV20-1 NA TRBJ2-3
TGTGCCAGCTCACCACCGGGGGCCGTCACAGATACGCAGTATTTT CASSPPGAVTDTQYF NA TRBV18 NA TRBJ2-3
TGTGCCAGCAGTGTAGACCGGGACACCAGCTTGTACTATGGCTACACCTTC CASSVDRDTSLYYGYTF NA TRBV25-1 NA TRBJ1-2
TGCAGCGCCAGTGCTACAGAGTCAAGCACAGATACGCAGTATTTT CSASATESSTDTQYF NA TRBV20-1 NA TRBJ2-3
TGTGCCAGCAGTTATCCCGCCAGGGAGCCCTTGGGTAACTATGGCTGCACCTTC CASSYPAREPLGNYGCTF NA TRBV6-2/TRBV6-3 NA TRBJ1-2
TGCGCCAGCTCGGGAGGGGGCACAAGCGAAAAACTGTTTTTT CASSGGGTSEKLFF TRBD1 TRBV5-1 NA TRBJ1-4
TGTGCCATCAGTGAATCCGGGACAGACAATGAGCAGTTCTTC CAISESGTDNEQFF TRBD1 TRBV10-3 NA TRBJ2-1
TGTGCCAGCGCCGCGGGCAGGGACAATGAGCAGTTCTTC CASAAGRDNEQFF NA TRBV7-3 NA TRBJ2-1
TGCAGTGCTGGAGGTCCGTCAGAATCAAGCTCCTACGAGCAGTACTTC CSAGGPSESSSYEQYF NA TRBV20-1 NA TRBJ2-7
TGTGCCAGCAGTGATCGGTGGGACGGGTCAGACAGGTGGAATCAGCCCCAGCATTTT CASSDRWDGSDRWNQPQHF NA TRBV25-1 NA TRBJ1-5
TGTGCCAGCAACCCGGAGCAGACAAACTATGGCTACACCTTC CASNPEQTNYGYTF NA TRBV12-3/TRBV12-4 few TRBJ1-2
TGTACCAGCAGCCACGCCGTGGGGACAGGGAAAAATGAAGCTTTCTTT CTSSHAVGTGKNEAFF TRBD1 TRBV14 NA TRBJ1-1
TGCGCCAGCAGCCAAGACGGACAGAACTATGGCTACACCTTC CASSQDGQNYGYTF NA TRBV4-3 few TRBJ1-2
TGTGCCAGCAGTTTCACAGCCTCTGGGGAAAAACTGTTTTTT CASSFTASGEKLFF NA TRBV12-3/TRBV12-4 few TRBJ1-4
TGTGCCAGCAGTAGTAACCTAGGCAGCCTCAATCAGCCCCAGCATTTT CASSSNLGSLNQPQHF NA TRBV21-1 NA TRBJ1-5
TGTGCCAGCAGCTCAGGACAGACTTTTTTTAGCACAGATACGCAGTATTTT CASSSGQTFFSTDTQYF NA TRBV5-5 NA TRBJ2-3
TGCAGTGCCGACGGACCCACCGAGCAGTACTTC CSADGPTEQYF NA TRBV20-1 few TRBJ2-7
TGTGCCAGCTCGGTCACAGGGGACGTTCGGAATCAGCCCCAGCATTTT CASSVTGDVRNQPQHF TRBD1 TRBV18 NA TRBJ1-5
TGTGCCAGCAGATCCAGTACTCCCCGGACAGGGGGAAGTAACACTGAAGCTTTCTTT CASRSSTPRTGGSNTEAFF TRBD1 TRBV6-2/TRBV6-3 NA TRBJ1-1
TGTGCCAGCAGTGACCTGGTCGGAGAGACCCAGTACTTC CASSDLVGETQYF NA TRBV6-2/TRBV6-3 few TRBJ2-5
TGTGCCAGCAGCCAGGGAGTAGCTGCGGGTGAGTTCTTC CASSQGVAAGEFF NA TRBV6-1 NA TRBJ2-1
TGTGCCACCACCAGGGCGGAGGAGAATACGCAGTATTTT CATTRAEENTQYF NA TRBV12-3/TRBV12-4 NA TRBJ2-3
TGTGCCAGCAGCCCGAGACAGAGAACCGGGGAGCTGTTTTTT CASSPRQRTGELFF NA TRBV9 NA TRBJ2-2
TGTGCCAGCATCCCAACGGCGGGGATCGAGACCCAGTACTTC CASIPTAGIETQYF NA TRBV6-6 NA TRBJ2-5
TGTACCACCGGGACTAGCGGGGGGATAGATACGCAGTATTTT CTTGTSGGIDTQYF TRBD2 TRBV10-3 NA TRBJ2-3
TGCGCCAGCAGCTCCTCCAGGACGGGGGAAAAACTGTTTTTT CASSSSRTGEKLFF NA TRBV5-1 few TRBJ1-4
TGTGCCAGCAGCCTGACTACTGCGACAGATACGCAGTATTTT CASSLTTATDTQYF NA TRBV7-3 few TRBJ2-3
TGTGCCAGCAGTGACGGACAGGACTACGAGCAGTACTTC CASSDGQDYEQYF TRBD1 TRBV6-2/TRBV6-3 few TRBJ2-7
TGCGCCAGCAGCCAAGATCTGTCTATGCAAGAGACCCAGTACTTC CASSQDLSMQETQYF NA TRBV4-1 NA TRBJ2-5
TGTGCCAGCAGCTTATGGGACGGGGACTCCTACAATGAGCAGTACTTC CASSLWDGDSYNEQYF NA TRBV7-2 NA TRBJ2-7
TGCAGTGCTAGAGATTTGGACATTAGCAATCAGCCCCAGCATTTT CSARDLDISNQPQHF NA TRBV20-1 few TRBJ1-5
TGTGCCAGCAGCCAAGATTATGCGGCTATGAACACTGAAGCTTTCTTT CASSQDYAAMNTEAFF NA TRBV4-2 few TRBJ1-1
TGTGCCAGCAGCTTGGCAGGGGAGCACGAGCAGTACTTC CASSLAGEHEQYF NA TRBV5-6 few TRBJ2-7
TGCAGTGCTAGAGAACCGAGGGGGTTCTTGAACACTGAAGCTTTCTTT CSAREPRGFLNTEAFF NA TRBV20-1 once TRBJ1-1
TGTGCCAGCAGTCCCTCGAAGACCCAGTACTTC CASSPSKTQYF NA TRBV6-2/TRBV6-3 NA TRBJ2-5
TGCGCCAGCGCAGCCGAGCTAGCGGGGGAGACAGATACGCAGTATTTT CASAAELAGETDTQYF TRBD2 TRBV5-1 NA TRBJ2-3
TGTGCCAGCAGTTTATCGAGGTCCCTAAAGACCCAGTACTTC CASSLSRSLKTQYF NA TRBV6-5 NA TRBJ2-5
TGTGCCAGCAGGGGGTTCGGCTACACCTTC CASRGFGYTF NA TRBV25-1 NA TRBJ1-2
TGCAGTGCTAGAGATGGAGCGGGGAACACTGAAGCTTTCTTT CSARDGAGNTEAFF NA TRBV20-1 NA TRBJ1-1
TGTGCCAGCAGTTCCCCAGGGTACCAAGAGACCCAGTACTTC CASSSPGYQETQYF NA TRBV12-3/TRBV12-4 many TRBJ2-5